Listed below are T cell receptor beta chains from one sample, sequenced in a study of identical twins. MiXCR, applied by TCRdb to the 5' RACE reads, yields one record per CDR3 protein. Here the sample spans around 480,000 distinct CDR3 sequences, 13% to 15% being singletons. This same sample was also taken into another study, of yellow fever vaccine responses in identical twins.

Sequenced sample: CD4+ T cells sorted from blood. These receptor sequences come from a woman between 18 and 29 years old in good health. CDR3s include the opening cysteine and the closing phenylalanine or tryptophan. Size values are once, few and many counts, or a class for expanded clones, and some rows have none.

V: TRBV28
size: few
CDR3: CASTPQGGLDPFKDGELFF

V: TRBV11-3
size: once
CDR3: CASSLLLAGTSYEQYF

V: TRBV20-1
size: few
CDR3: CSAREQGSQPQHF

V: TRBV7-2
size: few
CDR3: CASSLGNYNEQFF

V: TRBV11-2
size: many
CDR3: CASSLVQGTLLPTEQYF

V: TRBV4-1
size: few
CDR3: CASSQGIGTGDGEQYF

V: TRBV29-1
size: few
CDR3: CSVELLAGTSTDTQYF

V: TRBV28
size: many
CDR3: CASGGGQGYQPQHF

V: TRBV7-2
size: many
CDR3: CASSTTTSGFPPLF

V: TRBV20-1
size: many
CDR3: CSAWTPGYTF

V: TRBV2
size: few
CDR3: CASSDGFSSYNEQFF

V: TRBV3-1
size: few
CDR3: CASGRGGTEAFF

V: TRBV29-1
size: many
CDR3: CSVDGVGTDTQYF

V: TRBV7-2
size: NA
CDR3: CASSRDSSLGQYF

V: TRBV29-1
size: NA
CDR3: CSVVQTGLREQYF

V: TRBV3-1
size: many
CDR3: CASSSASDRANYGYTF

V: TRBV20-1
size: NA
CDR3: CSAVTDTQYF

V: TRBV29-1
size: NA
CDR3: CSGQDDANTGELFF

V: TRBV29-1
size: many
CDR3: CSVETSSGANVLTF

V: TRBV5-1
size: many
CDR3: CASSTQVRDTEAFF

V: TRBV24-1
size: NA
CDR3: CATSDYGRLAGLEEQFF

V: TRBV15
size: many
CDR3: CATSRDGVRTEGQFF